This is a list of T cell receptor beta chains from one sample in a study of CD8 T cells in Susac syndrome. One entry per CDR3 protein results from TCRdb running MiXCR on the immunoSEQ multiplex PCR reads. The sample yields roughly 70,000 distinct CDR3 sequences, just over 95% seen once. Material for sequencing was CD4+ T cells from PBMCs. These receptors were obtained from a human donor with multiple sclerosis. The CDR3 runs from the conserved cysteine through the conserved F or W. The D gene is left open where the match is weak. Size is omitted from some rows. Given values are once, few, many or a class for expanded clones.

CASSSASSGAQETQYF,TGTGCCAGCAGTTCCGCGTCGTCGGGAGCCCAAGAGACCCAGTACTTC,NA,NA,16,TRBJ2-5,TRBV6-6
CASSPGRDRVEQYF,TGTGCCAGCAGTCCTGGCCGGGACAGGGTTGAGCAGTACTTC,TRBD1,NA,14,TRBJ2-7,TRBV6-5
CASSYSGRAGTEAFF,TGTGCCAGCAGTTACTCGGGGAGGGCTGGCACTGAAGCTTTCTTT,NA,NA,15,TRBJ1-1,TRBV6-2/TRBV6-3
CSVRDRVNTEAFF,TGCAGCGTTAGGGACAGGGTTAACACTGAAGCTTTCTTT,TRBD1,NA,13,TRBJ1-1,TRBV29-1
CASSERSGTGNTGELFF,TGTGCCAGCAGTGAAAGGTCTGGGACAGGGAACACCGGGGAGCTGTTTTTT,TRBD1,NA,17,TRBJ2-2,TRBV2
CSARQDSYEQYF,TGCAGCGCCCGACAGGACTCCTACGAGCAGTACTTC,NA,NA,12,TRBJ2-7,TRBV29-1
CAWSYLSRSSYNEQFF,TGTGCCTGGAGCTACCTTAGCAGAAGCTCCTACAATGAGCAGTTCTTC,NA,NA,16,TRBJ2-1,TRBV30
CASSSGTTFYEQYF,TGTGCCAGCAGCTCCGGGACAACCTTCTACGAGCAGTACTTC,NA,NA,14,TRBJ2-7,TRBV11-2
CASSLAGNRRASGYTF,TGTGCCAGCAGTTTAGCCGGCAACAGGCGGGCTTCTGGCTACACCTTC,NA,once,16,TRBJ1-2,TRBV12-3/TRBV12-4
CASSLGGRWVSGANVLTF,TGTGCCAGCAGCCTCGGGGGCAGGTGGGTCTCTGGGGCCAACGTCCTGACTTTC,NA,NA,18,TRBJ2-6,TRBV9
CSASNYEQYF,TGCAGTGCTTCGAACTACGAGCAGTACTTC,NA,NA,10,TRBJ2-7,TRBV20-1
CSVESRGGEKLFF,TGCAGCGTTGAATCCAGGGGAGGGGAAAAACTGTTTTTT,NA,NA,13,TRBJ1-4,TRBV29-1
CASSLRGPEVVQPQHF,TGTGCCAGCAGCTTACGGGGACCGGAGGTTGTTCAGCCCCAGCATTTT,NA,once,16,TRBJ1-5,TRBV7-9
CASSLGSPLEAFF,TGTGCCAGCAGTCTCGGGTCCCCTCTAGAAGCTTTCTTT,NA,NA,13,TRBJ1-1,TRBV28
CASSLRDAPEKLFF,TGCGCCAGCAGTCTCCGGGACGCACCTGAAAAACTGTTTTTT,NA,NA,14,TRBJ1-4,TRBV10-2
CASSLGTGGLNSPLHF,TGTGCCAGCAGCCTCGGGACAGGGGGACTTAATTCACCCCTCCACTTT,TRBD1,once,16,TRBJ1-6,TRBV2
CASSSGSADTQYF,TGTGCCAGCAGTTCAGGGAGTGCAGATACGCAGTATTTT,NA,NA,13,TRBJ2-3,TRBV12-3/TRBV12-4
CASSAGTGDYEQYF,TGTGCCAGCAGTGCCGGGACAGGGGACTACGAGCAGTACTTC,TRBD1,NA,14,TRBJ2-7,TRBV12-3/TRBV12-4
CASSYPQGVFYGYTF,TGTGCCAGCAGCTACCCACAGGGGGTCTTCTATGGCTACACCTTC,TRBD1,NA,15,TRBJ1-2,TRBV5-4
CASSPERRAGSYEQYF,TGTGCCAGCAGTCCTGAGCGCAGGGCCGGTTCCTACGAGCAGTACTTC,NA,NA,16,TRBJ2-7,TRBV12-3/TRBV12-4
CASSRTSSYEQYF,TGCGCCAGCAGCAGGACTAGCTCCTACGAGCAGTACTTC,TRBD2,NA,13,TRBJ2-7,TRBV5-1
CASSTGQGHYEQYF,TGCGCCAGCAGCACCGGACAGGGCCACTACGAGCAGTACTTC,TRBD1,NA,14,TRBJ2-7,TRBV5-1